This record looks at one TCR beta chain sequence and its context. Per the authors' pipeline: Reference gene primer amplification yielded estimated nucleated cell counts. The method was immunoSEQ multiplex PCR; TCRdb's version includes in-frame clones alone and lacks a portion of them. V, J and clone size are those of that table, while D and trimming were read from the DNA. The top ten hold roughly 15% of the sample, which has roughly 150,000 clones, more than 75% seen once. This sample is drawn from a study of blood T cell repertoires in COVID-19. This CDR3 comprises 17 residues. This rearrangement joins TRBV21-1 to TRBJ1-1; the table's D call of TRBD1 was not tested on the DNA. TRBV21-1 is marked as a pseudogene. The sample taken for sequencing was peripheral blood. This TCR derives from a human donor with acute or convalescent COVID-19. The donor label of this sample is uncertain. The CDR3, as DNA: TGTGCCAGCAGCAAAAGTCGCAGGGCTGGTCCCGACACTGAAGCTTTCTTT. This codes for CASSKSRRAGPDTEAFF.